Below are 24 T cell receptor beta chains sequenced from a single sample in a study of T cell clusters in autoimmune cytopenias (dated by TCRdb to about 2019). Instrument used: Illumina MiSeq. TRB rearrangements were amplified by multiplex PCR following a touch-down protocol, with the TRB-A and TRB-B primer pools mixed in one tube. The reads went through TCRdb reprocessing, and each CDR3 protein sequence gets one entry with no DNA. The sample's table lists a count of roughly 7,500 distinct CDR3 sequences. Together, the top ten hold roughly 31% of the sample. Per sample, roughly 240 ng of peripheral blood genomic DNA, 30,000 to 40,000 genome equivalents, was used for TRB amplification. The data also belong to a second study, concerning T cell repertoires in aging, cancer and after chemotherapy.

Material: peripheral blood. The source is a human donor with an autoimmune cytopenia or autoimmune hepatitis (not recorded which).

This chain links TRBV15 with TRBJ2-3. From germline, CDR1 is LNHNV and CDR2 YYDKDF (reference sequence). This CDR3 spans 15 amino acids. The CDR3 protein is CATSPFVGATDTQYF.

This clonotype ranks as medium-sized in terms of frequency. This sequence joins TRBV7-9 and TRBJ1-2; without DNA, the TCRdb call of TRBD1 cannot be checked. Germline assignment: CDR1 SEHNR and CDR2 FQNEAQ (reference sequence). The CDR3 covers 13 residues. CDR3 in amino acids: CASSPDRGYGYTF.

CDR3 loop: CASSTRDREDMSYGYTF. The rearrangement joins TRBV19 to TRBJ1-2; TCRdb returns TRBD1, unconfirmable since there is no DNA. There are 17 residues in the CDR3. Per germline, CDR1 LNHDA and CDR2 SQIVND (reference sequence).

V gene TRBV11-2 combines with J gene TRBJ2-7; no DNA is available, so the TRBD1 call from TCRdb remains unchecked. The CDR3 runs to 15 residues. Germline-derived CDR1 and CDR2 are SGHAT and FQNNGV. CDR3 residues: CASSSAGTFAYEQYF.

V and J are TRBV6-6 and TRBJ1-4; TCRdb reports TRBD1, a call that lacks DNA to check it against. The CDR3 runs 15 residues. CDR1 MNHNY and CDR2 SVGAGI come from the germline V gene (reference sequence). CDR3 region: CASSYIRDWGEKLFF.

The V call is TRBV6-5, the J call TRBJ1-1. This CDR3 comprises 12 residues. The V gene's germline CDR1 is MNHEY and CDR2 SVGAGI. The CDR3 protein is CASSENSPEAFF.

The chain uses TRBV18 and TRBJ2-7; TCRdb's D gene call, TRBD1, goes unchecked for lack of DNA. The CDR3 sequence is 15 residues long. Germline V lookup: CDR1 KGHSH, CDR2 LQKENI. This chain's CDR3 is CASSPRGRVAYEQYF.

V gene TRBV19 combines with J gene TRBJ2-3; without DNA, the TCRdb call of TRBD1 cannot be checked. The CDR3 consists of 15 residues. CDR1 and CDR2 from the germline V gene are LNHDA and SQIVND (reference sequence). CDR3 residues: CASRDTDRGADTQYF. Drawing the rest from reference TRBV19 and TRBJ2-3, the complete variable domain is DGGITQSPKYLFRKEGQNVTLSCEQNLNHDAMYWYRQDPGQGLRLIYYSQIVNDFQKGDIAEGYSVSREKKESFPLTVTSAQKNPTAFYLCASRDTDRGADTQYFGPGTRLTVL.

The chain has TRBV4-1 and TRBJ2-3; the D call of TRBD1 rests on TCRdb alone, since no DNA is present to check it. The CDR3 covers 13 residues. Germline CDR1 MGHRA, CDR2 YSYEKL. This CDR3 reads CASSQAPWDTQYF.

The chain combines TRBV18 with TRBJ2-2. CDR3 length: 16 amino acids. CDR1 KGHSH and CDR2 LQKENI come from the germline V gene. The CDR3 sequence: CASSNQAITNTGELFF.

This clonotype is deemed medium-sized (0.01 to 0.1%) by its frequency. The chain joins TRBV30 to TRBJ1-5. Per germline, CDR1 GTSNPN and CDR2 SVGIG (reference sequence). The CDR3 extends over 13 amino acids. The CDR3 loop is CAWSTSDNQPQHF.

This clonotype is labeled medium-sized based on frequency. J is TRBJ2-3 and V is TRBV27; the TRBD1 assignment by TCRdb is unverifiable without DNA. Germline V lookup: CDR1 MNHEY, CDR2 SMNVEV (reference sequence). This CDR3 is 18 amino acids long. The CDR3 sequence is CASRLFYTGGESGDTQYF.

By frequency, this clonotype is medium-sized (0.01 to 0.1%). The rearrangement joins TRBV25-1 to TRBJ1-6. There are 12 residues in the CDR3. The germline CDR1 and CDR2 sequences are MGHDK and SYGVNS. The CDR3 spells CASGAYNSPLHF. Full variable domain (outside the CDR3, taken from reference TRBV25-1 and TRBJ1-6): EADIYQTPRYLVIGTGKKITLECSQTMGHDKMYWYQQDPGMELHLIHYSYGVNSTEKGDLSSESTVSRIRTEHFPLTLESARPSHTSQYLCASGAYNSPLHFGNGTRLTVT.

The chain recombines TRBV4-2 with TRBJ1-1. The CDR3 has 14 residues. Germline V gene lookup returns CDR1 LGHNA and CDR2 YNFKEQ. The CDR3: CASSQEGLRTEAFF.

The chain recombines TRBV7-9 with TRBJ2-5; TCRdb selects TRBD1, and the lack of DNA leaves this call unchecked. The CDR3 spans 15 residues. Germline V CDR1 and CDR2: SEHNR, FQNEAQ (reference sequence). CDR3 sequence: CASSPTWGQKETQYF.

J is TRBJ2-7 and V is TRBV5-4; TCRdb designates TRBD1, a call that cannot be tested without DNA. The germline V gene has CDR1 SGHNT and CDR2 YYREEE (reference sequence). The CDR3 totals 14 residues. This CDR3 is CASSPGGDPYEQYF.

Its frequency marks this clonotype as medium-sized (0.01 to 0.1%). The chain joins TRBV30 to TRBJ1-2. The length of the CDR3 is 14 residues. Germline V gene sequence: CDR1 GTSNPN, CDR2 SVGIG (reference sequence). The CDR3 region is CAWNRRLANYGYTF. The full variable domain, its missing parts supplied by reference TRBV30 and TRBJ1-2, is SQTIHQWPATLVQPVGSPLSLECTVEGTSNPNLYWYRQAAGRGLQLLFYSVGIGQISSEVPQNLSASRPQDRQFILSSKKLLLSDSGFYLCAWNRRLANYGYTFGSGTRLTVV.

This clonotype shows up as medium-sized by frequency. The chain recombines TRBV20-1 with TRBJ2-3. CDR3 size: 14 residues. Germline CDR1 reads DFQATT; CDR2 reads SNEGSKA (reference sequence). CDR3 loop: CSAVSTTYTDTQYF.

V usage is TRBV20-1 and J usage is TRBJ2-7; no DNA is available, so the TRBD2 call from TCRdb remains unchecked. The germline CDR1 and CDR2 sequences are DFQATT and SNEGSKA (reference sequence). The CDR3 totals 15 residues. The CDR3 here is CSARNRDYLAYEQYF.

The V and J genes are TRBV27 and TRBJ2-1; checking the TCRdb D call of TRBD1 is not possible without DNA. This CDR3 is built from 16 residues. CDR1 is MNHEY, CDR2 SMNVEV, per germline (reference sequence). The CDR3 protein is CASTYLGAGDYNEQFF.

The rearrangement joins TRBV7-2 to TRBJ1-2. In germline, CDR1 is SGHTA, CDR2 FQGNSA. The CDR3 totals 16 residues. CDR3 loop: CASRKDRSSLFYGYTF.

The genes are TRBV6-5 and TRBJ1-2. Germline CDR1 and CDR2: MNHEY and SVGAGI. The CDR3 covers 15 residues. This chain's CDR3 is CASRSVAGSMHGYTF.

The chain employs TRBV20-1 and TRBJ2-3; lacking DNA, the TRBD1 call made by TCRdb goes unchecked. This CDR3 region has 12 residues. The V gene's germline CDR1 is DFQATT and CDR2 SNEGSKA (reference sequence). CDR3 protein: CSAGGAVDTQYF.

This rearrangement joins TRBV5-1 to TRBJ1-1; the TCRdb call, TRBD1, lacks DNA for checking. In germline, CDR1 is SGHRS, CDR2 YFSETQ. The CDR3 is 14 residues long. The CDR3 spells CASRQSEGAREAFF.